This T cell receptor (beta chain) was sequenced during a study of metastatic and nonmetastatic thyroid tumors. Background on the study: Malignant and benign thyroid patients had repertoires compared in peripheral blood and tumor or nodule tissue.

Thyroid surgery was performed in patients who had received no treatment beforehand. The CDR3 runs 13 residues. Germline V gene data show CDR1 as DFQATT and CDR2 as SNEGSKA (reference sequence). The V end was cut by 3 bases, the J end by 5 bases, with 12 bases between. The table lists this clone with many counts. How the authors handled the data: A papillary thyroid cancer distant-metastasis classifier was built from CDR3 differences across clinicopathological groups. TCRdb re-called clones from the PCR reads using MiXCR. These V and J calls derive from TCRdb rather than the authors' analysis. The table includes about 40,000 clones, approximately 10% detected once.

V is TRBV20-1 and J is TRBJ2-3; D possibly uses TRBD1 or TRBD2 (5 bases each). Specimen: blood. The receptor's source is a female donor with papillary thyroid cancer or a benign thyroid nodule (not recorded which). Some clones in this sample may be carry-over from other donors' samples. DNA for the CDR3: TGCAGTGCTAGCTGGGGGAGAGGAGATACGCAGTATTTT. It translates to CSASWGRGDTQYF.